Each of the 3 T cell receptor beta chains below was sequenced from the same sample in a study of cytomegalovirus exposure and HLA in healthy donors. PCR employed 60 Vbeta and 13 Jbeta primers. Libraries were prepared by immunoSEQ multiplex PCR; TCRdb keeps only in-frame clonotypes and omits some of them. The sample shows some 170,000 clones, roughly four fifths of them seen only once. Sequencing used PBMCs. The receptors derive from a woman younger than 45 in good health and CMV-seronegative.

This chain links TRBV28 with TRBJ2-7; 10 bases line up with TRBD2. Germline V gene sequence: CDR1 MDHEN, CDR2 SYDVKM. The CDR3 sequence is 15 residues long. V lost 3 bases, J lost 1 base, and 3 bases stayed unmatched. CDR3 nucleotides: TGTGCCAGCAGTTTTCTTAGCGGGAGGTCCTACGAGCAGTACTTC. It specifies CASSFLSGRSYEQYF. Using reference TRBV28 and TRBJ2-7 for the parts outside the CDR3, the full variable domain is DVKVTQSSRYLVKRTGEKVFLECVQDMDHENMFWYRQDPGLGLRLIYFSYDVKMKEKGDIPEGYSVSREKKERFSLILESASTNQTSMYLCASSFLSGRSYEQYFGPGTRLTVT.

The rearrangement joins TRBV5-4 to TRBJ2-5, with D unresolved. The V end lost 1 base, the J end lost 1 base, and 8 bases lay between the germline ends. The CDR3 is 14 residues long. CDR1 SGHNT and CDR2 YYREEE come from the germline V gene (reference sequence). The CDR3 bases are TGTGCCAGCAGCTTGAAACAGCCCCAAGAGACCCAGTACTTC. It yields the protein CASSLKQPQETQYF.

The rearrangement joins TRBV6-5 to TRBJ2-3; D unresolved. The ends were cut back, 5 bases at V and 2 bases at J, with 11 bases in the middle. Germline-derived CDR1 and CDR2 are MNHEY and SVGAGI. This CDR3 is 14 amino acids long. CDR3 amino acids: CASSEGDSTDTQYF. The DNA for the CDR3 is TGTGCCAGCAGTGAAGGTGACTCCACAGATACGCAGTATTTT.